The 27 T cell receptor beta chains below all came from one sample that was sequenced in a study of neurological immune-mediated disorders. TCRdb analysed the 5' RACE reads with MiXCR anew, one entry per CDR3 protein. The table has some 15,000 distinct CDR3 sequences, roughly 3.5% seen once. The source material was CD8+ T cells from blood. These receptors originate from a middle-aged woman in good health.

This clonotype was observed at least ten times. CDR3 nucleotide sequence: TGTGCCAGCAGTTTATTAGGAGGGACCACCGGGGAGCTGTTTTTT. Translating it yields CASSLLGGTTGELFF. This chain links TRBV28 with TRBJ2-2; D possibly corresponds to TRBD2 (6 bases). The length of the CDR3 is 15 residues. Trimming pared 1 base from V and 4 bases from J, leaving 10 bases between. Germline CDR1 reads MDHEN; CDR2 reads SYDVKM.

This clonotype appeared many times. This clone may be a read error of a much larger clone one base away. This chain connects TRBV27 to TRBJ2-1; 8 bases line up with TRBD2. The V gene's germline CDR1 is MNHEY and CDR2 SMNVEV (reference sequence). The CDR3 loop spans 14 amino acids. J gave up 7 bases and V 10 bases, and 12 bases lay outside the gene matches. The CDR3 region has the DNA TGTGCCAACACCCTCCGGGAGGGAAGAAATGAGCAGTTCTTC. Its protein is CANTLREGRNEQFF.

Many counts were recorded for this clonotype. J is TRBJ1-2 and V is TRBV4-1; D not resolved. Trimming shortened V by 0 bases and J by 2 bases, and 7 bases separated the two germline ends. The CDR3 consists of 14 residues. Germline-derived CDR1 and CDR2 are MGHRA and YSYEKL. CDR3 bases: TGCGCCAGCAGCCAAGATCCGGGGAACTATGGCTACACCTTC. The encoded protein is CASSQDPGNYGYTF.

This clonotype was counted many times. The V and J genes are TRBV6-5 and TRBJ2-1; a possible D gene is TRBD2 (6 bases). The CDR3 runs to 14 residues. V was pared by 4 bases and J by 1 base, with 8 bases between. Germline CDR1 is MNHEY and CDR2 is SVGAGI. CDR3 sequence: CASSLRESYNEQFF. The CDR3, as DNA: TGTGCCAGCAGTTTGCGGGAATCCTACAATGAGCAGTTCTTC.

In this sample, this clonotype turned up many times. V and J are TRBV28 and TRBJ2-7; the D is unclear. The germline V gene has CDR1 MDHEN and CDR2 SYDVKM. V was cut by 4 bases and J by 3 bases, with 25 bases left in between. This CDR3 spans 18 amino acids. CDR3 DNA sequence: TGTGCCAGCAGTTCCCCCCCCCCGGCTTTTGCCGATGACTACGAGCAGTACTTC. Translating it yields CASSSPPPAFADDYEQYF.

In its sample, this clonotype was seen many times. This chain connects TRBV10-3 to TRBJ2-1; 8 bases align to TRBD1. Trimming at V came to 3 bases and at J to 5 bases, leaving 3 bases not matched to a gene. In germline, CDR1 is ENHRY, CDR2 SYGVKD. The CDR3 consists of 14 residues. As DNA, the CDR3 is TGTGCCATCAGTGACGACAGGGGTCACAATGAGCAGTTCTTC. Translation: CAISDDRGHNEQFF.

This clonotype showed up many times. The chain has TRBV20-1 and TRBJ2-2; the match to TRBD1 covers 10 bases. After removal of 5 bases from V and 8 bases from J, the junction contained 11 bases not matched to a gene. The CDR3 extends over 15 amino acids. Germline values: CDR1 DFQATT, CDR2 SNEGSKA (reference sequence). This CDR3 reads CSAVTGTGVTGELFF. The CDR3 bases are TGCAGTGCTGTGACCGGGACAGGGGTTACGGGGGAGCTGTTTTTT.

The sample holds many counts of this clonotype. This chain links TRBV5-1 with TRBJ1-1; 8 nucleotides agree with TRBD1. CDR1 and CDR2 (germline): SGHRS, YFSETQ. The CDR3 has 13 residues. V lost 0 bases, J lost 8 bases, and 3 bases stayed unmatched. CDR3 loop: CASSLVGDREAFF. For the CDR3, the DNA is TGCGCCAGCAGCTTGGTTGGGGACAGGGAAGCTTTCTTT.

Ten or more counts support this clonotype. This chain joins TRBV3-1 and TRBJ1-1; D gene unclear. CDR3 length: 12 amino acids. V lost 0 bases, J lost 1 base, and 0 bases lay in between. Germline CDR1 reads LGHDT; CDR2 reads YNNKEL (reference sequence). CDR3 DNA sequence: TGTGCCAGCAGCCAAGAGAACACTGAAGCTTTCTTT. It is translated as CASSQENTEAFF.

This clonotype has a count of ten or more. The chain couples TRBV15 to TRBJ2-5, with 8 bases lining up with TRBD1. V lost 0 bases, J lost 4 bases, and 7 bases stayed unmatched. From germline, CDR1 is LNHNV and CDR2 YYDKDF (reference sequence). The CDR3 has 16 residues. The CDR3 coding sequence is TGTGCCACCAGCAGAGACCGAACAGGGGGTCCAGAGACCCAGTACTTC. This translates into CATSRDRTGGPETQYF.

In this sample, this clonotype turned up many times. The chain joins TRBV29-1 to TRBJ1-2; TRBD1 aligns across 9 bases. Trimming at V came to 7 bases and at J to 6 bases, leaving 3 bases not matched to a gene. Germline V gene lookup returns CDR1 SQVTM and CDR2 ANQGSEA. There are 11 residues in the CDR3. The CDR3 nucleotides are TGCAGCGGCCGGACAGGGGATGGCTACACCTTC. This codes for CSGRTGDGYTF. The full variable domain, completed using reference TRBV29-1 and TRBJ1-2, is SAVISQKPSRDICQRGTSLTIQCQVDSQVTMMFWYRQQPGQSLTLIATANQGSEATYESGFVIDKFPISRPNLTFSTLTVSNMSPEDSSIYLCSGRTGDGYTFGSGTRLTVV.

This clonotype has at least ten counts. The chain has TRBV6-5 and TRBJ2-1, with D tentatively TRBD1 or TRBD2 (7 bases each). The CDR3 has 20 residues. The V and J ends lost 0 bases and 4 bases respectively, with 25 bases between them. Germline assignment: CDR1 MNHEY and CDR2 SVGAGI. For the CDR3, the DNA is TGTGCCAGCAGTTACTCTTTTCCCGACAGCGGGACAGCGGGATACAATGAGCAGTTCTTC. Its translation is CASSYSFPDSGTAGYNEQFF.

This clonotype appeared many times. V gene TRBV29-1 combines with J gene TRBJ2-1, with 9 bases matching TRBD2. This CDR3 contains 14 residues. Germline lookup yields CDR1 SQVTM and CDR2 ANQGSEA. J was trimmed by 6 bases and V by 5 bases; bases with no gene match: 8. The DNA of the CDR3 is TGCAGCGTTTACTCTAGCGGGGAGAGCAATGAGCAGTTCTTC. Its translation is CSVYSSGESNEQFF.

In its sample, this clonotype was seen many times. The CDR3 bases are TGCGCCAGCAGCTCCTCGACAGGGGGGAACACTGAAGCTTTCTTT. Its protein is CASSSSTGGNTEAFF. The chain employs TRBV4-3 and TRBJ1-1; TRBD1 aligns across 9 bases. With 5 bases clipped from V and 1 base from J, the junction kept 5 bases outside the gene matches. There are 15 residues in the CDR3. The germline gives CDR1 LGHNA, CDR2 YSLEER.

In its sample, this clonotype was seen many times. The rearrangement uses TRBV5-6 and TRBJ2-1; no clear D gene. V lost 2 bases and J 3 bases, leaving 24 bases between the germline ends. This CDR3 is 19 amino acids long. The germline V gene encodes CDR1 SGHDT and CDR2 YYEEEE. In DNA form, the CDR3 reads TGTGCCAGCAGCTTCGAGGCCGGCGGAGCCCCCTGGGGCTACAATGAGCAGTTCTTC. Translating gives CASSFEAGGAPWGYNEQFF.

Ten or more counts support this clonotype. This rearrangement joins TRBV27 to TRBJ1-1; possibly TRBD1 for D (6 bases). Trimming removed 6 bases at V and 4 bases at J, with 12 bases between. The CDR3 has 13 amino acids. CDR1 is MNHEY and CDR2 is SMNVEV in the germline V gene (reference sequence). CDR3 sequence (DNA): TGTGCCAGCAGCACCGGGGGGCTCACTGAAGCTTTCTTT. Its protein is CASSTGGLTEAFF.

This clonotype was observed many times. The rearrangement joins TRBV4-2 to TRBJ2-7, with 8 bases identical to TRBD2. The CDR3 has 15 residues. Germline CDR1 LGHNA, CDR2 YNFKEQ. J gave up 2 bases and V 2 bases, and 5 bases lay outside the gene matches. The DNA for the CDR3 is TGTGCCAGCAGCCAACAAACTAGCGGCGCCTACGAGCAGTACTTC. Translating it yields CASSQQTSGAYEQYF.

This clonotype has at least ten counts. The V call is TRBV15, the J call TRBJ2-1; 9 bases match TRBD2. CDR1 is LNHNV and CDR2 is YYDKDF in the germline V gene (reference sequence). The CDR3 contains 19 residues. The V gene end was trimmed by 0 bases and the J gene end by 1 base; junction bases not matched to a gene: 10. CDR3 residues: CATSRDLEREDGSYNEQFF. In DNA form, the CDR3 reads TGTGCCACCAGCAGAGATTTGGAGCGGGAGGATGGTTCCTACAATGAGCAGTTCTTC.

This clonotype has a count of ten or more. J is TRBJ2-1 and V is TRBV28, with D possibly matching TRBD2 (6 bases). The CDR3 contains 13 residues. Trimming removed 3 bases from V and 5 bases from J, with 8 bases in between. Looked up from germline, CDR1 is MDHEN and CDR2 is SYDVKM. The CDR3 DNA is TGTGCCAGCAGTTTGGGAGGCCACAATGAGCAGTTCTTC. Its protein product is CASSLGGHNEQFF.

For this clonotype: One end of the junction varies from germline; a read error may be responsible. The chain couples TRBV20-1 to TRBJ2-2; 9 bases align to TRBD2. Germline V CDR1 and CDR2: DFQATT, SNEGSKA (reference sequence). The CDR3 is 16 amino acids. The CDR3 loop reads CSVRDPAGGGPGELFF. The CDR3 bases are TGCAGTGTTAGAGATCCAGCGGGAGGTGGCCCCGGGGAGCTGTTTTTT.

There are many counts of this clonotype. The chain is built from TRBV6-5 and TRBJ2-2; D gene unclear. Germline V gene lookup returns CDR1 MNHEY and CDR2 SVGAGI. This CDR3 has 14 residues. The V end was cut by 2 bases, the J end by 2 bases, with 6 bases between. The CDR3, as DNA: TGTGCCAGCAGTTACAACTCCAACACCGGGGAGCTGTTTTTT. This translates into CASSYNSNTGELFF.

This clonotype was recorded at least ten times. This chain joins TRBV7-9 and TRBJ2-1; D is unresolved. The length of the CDR3 is 13 residues. The V and J ends lost 4 bases and 10 bases respectively, with 14 bases between them. Germline CDR1 SEHNR, CDR2 FQNEAQ (reference sequence). The CDR3 bases are TGTGCCAGCAGCTCCCCCGTGAGGTACGAGCAGTTCTTC. Encoded protein: CASSSPVRYEQFF.

This clonotype was detected ten times or more. The chain recombines TRBV7-9 with TRBJ2-1, with 8 bases that match TRBD2. Unmatched junction bases numbered 10, after V lost 5 bases and J lost 7 bases. CDR3 length: 15 residues. Germline values: CDR1 SEHNR, CDR2 FQNEAQ (reference sequence). DNA for the CDR3: TGTGCCAGCAGCGTGGGAAGCGGGAGATTGAATGAGCAGTTCTTC. Amino acids: CASSVGSGRLNEQFF.

This clonotype showed up many times. The CDR3 DNA is TGTGCCAGCAGTGACTCGAAGGAAACCGGGGAGCTGTTTTTT. Its translation: CASSDSKETGELFF. The J gene is TRBJ2-2, the V gene TRBV6-4; no firm D call. The CDR3 runs to 14 residues. Germline V lookup: CDR1 MRHNA, CDR2 SNTAGT. V was shortened by 0 bases and J by 5 bases, with 7 bases between the two germline ends.

This clonotype was counted at least ten times. The rearrangement joins TRBV29-1 to TRBJ2-3, with D possibly being TRBD1 (5 bases). The CDR3 loop spans 15 amino acids. V was clipped by 0 bases and J by 4 bases, with 14 bases between them. The germline V gene has CDR1 SQVTM and CDR2 ANQGSEA. The CDR3 DNA reads TGCAGCGTTGAAGATCAATGGGGCGCCGCAGATACGCAGTATTTT. Translation: CSVEDQWGAADTQYF.

This clonotype was detected many times. This chain uses TRBV5-5 with TRBJ1-5; D may be TRBD1 (6 bases). V dropped 4 bases and J dropped 7 bases, with 15 bases sitting between them. Germline-derived CDR1 and CDR2 are SGHKS and YYEKEE (reference sequence). The CDR3 runs to 14 residues. The CDR3 reads CASSITGTRQPQHF. In nucleotides, the CDR3 is TGTGCCAGCAGCATTACAGGGACACGGCAGCCCCAGCATTTT.

This clonotype was detected many times. The rearrangement links TRBV6-5 to TRBJ1-1; 10 bases are shared with TRBD1. CDR3 length: 14 residues. V lost 7 bases, J lost 4 bases, and 6 bases stayed unmatched. Per the germline V gene, CDR1 is MNHEY and CDR2 is SVGAGI. CDR3 in DNA: TGTGCCAGCACCGAGACAGGGGGCGGCACTGAAGCTTTCTTT. Translating it yields CASTETGGGTEAFF.